The rows below give T cell receptor beta chains drawn from one sample of a study of blood T cell repertoires in COVID-19. The method was immunoSEQ multiplex PCR; TCRdb's version includes in-frame clones alone and lacks a portion of them. Altogether some 90,000 clones are present, around 88% being singletons, with the ten largest covering approximately 19%. The material sequenced was peripheral blood. The receptors derive from a woman over 75 with acute or convalescent COVID-19. CDR3s include the opening cysteine and the closing phenylalanine or tryptophan. A D gene is named only where the DNA matches it firmly. Rows may omit the clone size; those that give it use once, few, many or a size class.

clone_size | j_call | v_call | d_call | cdr3_aa | cdr3_nt
- | TRBJ1-1 | TRBV7-6 | - | CASSLLGSMNTEAFF | TGTGCCAGCAGCTTACTGGGGAGCATGAACACTGAAGCTTTCTTT
- | TRBJ1-1 | TRBV13 | - | CASSFERGTEAFF | TGTGCCAGCAGCTTCGAACGAGGCACTGAAGCTTTCTTT
- | TRBJ2-7 | TRBV5-1 | TRBD2 | CASRPGLVSYEQYF | TGCGCCAGCCGCCCGGGACTAGTTTCCTACGAGCAGTACTTC
- | TRBJ2-7 | TRBV11-2 | TRBD1 | CASSSRQGFSYEQYF | TGTGCCAGCAGCTCAAGACAGGGTTTCTCCTACGAGCAGTACTTC
- | TRBJ2-4 | TRBV11-3 | - | CASSLGVGLAKNIQYF | TGTGCCAGCAGCCTAGGCGTCGGATTAGCCAAAAACATTCAGTACTTT
few | TRBJ2-1 | TRBV4-1 | TRBD2 | CASSLGTSGAYNEQFF | TGCGCCAGCAGCCTCGGGACTAGCGGAGCGTACAATGAGCAGTTCTTC
- | TRBJ1-1 | TRBV18 | - | CASSPSVTGTEAFF | TGTGCCAGCTCACCAAGTGTTACAGGGACGGAAGCTTTCTTT
- | TRBJ1-5 | TRBV6-5 | - | CASSYTDSGQPQHF | TGTGCCAGCAGTTACACTGATTCGGGTCAGCCCCAGCATTTT
- | TRBJ1-2 | TRBV6-5 | TRBD1 | CASTGTGPYYGYTF | TGTGCCAGCACTGGGACAGGGCCGTACTATGGCTACACCTTC
- | TRBJ2-1 | TRBV15 | TRBD2 | CATSTGTTSYNEQFF | TGTGCCACCAGCACCGGGACTACTAGCTACAATGAGCAGTTCTTC
- | TRBJ1-1 | TRBV13 | - | CASRPQGTLNTEAFF | TGTGCCAGCAGACCCCAGGGCACTTTGAACACTGAAGCTTTCTTT
- | TRBJ1-2 | TRBV30 | - | CAWSSRPYGYTF | TGTGCCTGGAGTTCCAGGCCCTATGGCTACACCTTC
once | TRBJ1-1 | TRBV6-5 | TRBD1 | CASSHRGPNTEAFF | TGTGCCAGCAGTCACAGGGGGCCGAACACTGAAGCTTTCTTT
- | TRBJ1-6 | TRBV19 | - | CASSQGRSPLHF | TGTGCCAGTAGTCAGGGCCGCTCACCCCTCCACTTT
- | TRBJ2-5 | TRBV5-1 | TRBD1 | CASSLGTGTGETQYF | TGCGCCAGCAGCTTGGGGACAGGGACCGGGGAGACCCAGTACTTC
- | TRBJ2-6 | TRBV20-1 | TRBD1 | CSASTGGRVPGANVLTF | TGCAGTGCTAGTACAGGGGGAAGGGTTCCCGGGGCCAACGTCCTGACTTTC
- | TRBJ2-2 | TRBV19 | - | CASMLYPNTGELFF | TGTGCCAGTATGCTCTATCCGAACACCGGGGAGCTGTTTTTT
- | TRBJ2-3 | TRBV18 | TRBD2 | CASSGLAGATDTQYF | TGTGCCAGCTCAGGACTAGCGGGGGCCACAGATACGCAGTATTTT
- | TRBJ2-3 | TRBV5-1 | TRBD2 | CATQLAGVGGDTQYF | TGCGCCACCCAACTAGCGGGGGTGGGAGGAGATACGCAGTATTTT
- | TRBJ2-7 | TRBV5-1 | TRBD2 | CASSASGGRSYEQYF | TGCGCCAGCAGCGCCAGCGGGGGGCGGTCCTACGAGCAGTACTTC
- | TRBJ1-2 | TRBV5-6 | - | CASTSGGGGGYTF | TGTGCCAGCACCTCAGGAGGAGGTGGTGGCTACACCTTC
- | TRBJ1-1 | TRBV5-1 | TRBD1 | CASSPQQGTVMNTEAFF | TGCGCCAGCAGCCCCCAGCAGGGGACAGTCATGAACACTGAAGCTTTCTTT
- | TRBJ1-1 | TRBV7-2 | TRBD1 | CASSLGQANTEAFF | TGTGCCAGCAGCTTGGGACAGGCGAACACTGAAGCTTTCTTT
- | TRBJ1-5 | TRBV5-8 | - | CASSFWGDQPQHF | TGTGCCAGCAGCTTCTGGGGGGATCAGCCCCAGCATTTT
once | TRBJ2-2 | TRBV7-3 | - | CASRSGAAGSTGELFF | TGTGCCAGCAGGTCAGGGGCAGCGGGGTCAACCGGGGAGCTGTTTTTT
- | TRBJ1-2 | TRBV15 | TRBD1 | CATSSGTENYGYTF | TGTGCCACCAGCAGTGGGACAGAAAATTATGGCTACACCTTC
few | TRBJ1-5 | TRBV4-2 | - | CASSQAVGSGQPQHF | TGTGCCAGCAGCCAAGCCGTCGGGAGTGGGCAGCCCCAGCATTTT
- | TRBJ1-1 | TRBV5-4 | TRBD1 | CASSQDRGATEAFF | TGTGCCAGCAGCCAGGACAGGGGCGCGACTGAAGCTTTCTTT
once | TRBJ1-2 | TRBV2 | - | CASSLTENYGYTF | TGTGCCAGCAGTTTGACAGAGAACTATGGCTACACCTTC
- | TRBJ1-5 | TRBV19 | TRBD1 | CASSSWTGVNQPQHF | TGTGCCAGTAGTAGCTGGACAGGTGTCAATCAGCCCCAGCATTTT
- | TRBJ1-2 | TRBV24-1 | TRBD1 | CATSESDRRNYGYTF | TGTGCCACCAGTGAGTCGGACAGGAGAAACTATGGCTACACCTTC